This T cell receptor beta chain came from a study of blood T cell repertoires in COVID-19 (TCRdb year 2020). At the level of the whole study: Collaborator samples came from the United States, Italy and Spain and covered acute and convalescent phases of COVID-19. The prospective study material was composed of cDNA or gDNA derived from T cells, B-cell-depleted T cells, or PBMCs. Subjects who had been exposed to COVID-19, were actively infected with it, or had recovered from it provided the deeply sampled blood TCRbeta repertoires that made up the dataset. The repertoires were released in a freely available public database meant as a resource for research on the immune response to SARS-CoV-2. The samples were drawn from two sources: the first 160 participants of the ongoing ImmuneRACE study, and over 1,000 subjects contributed by 6 global collaborators. Nearly every sample came with metadata listing a de-identified subject ID, COVID-19 status, age in years and sex. HLA class I and class II types, where available, came from metadata supplied by the sample provider rather than from assay-based typing. The investigation overall reported the following: The quantity of clinical and demographic metadata differed by source and by participant and was supplied without curation.

As regards this clone: Its antigen is currently not known. Per-base qualities were not stored, and no clone one base away is much larger.

Participants in the prospective study were aged roughly 18 to 90 years, lived in 20 to 25 United States geographic areas, and enrolled through a virtual design. In the prospective study, participants were assigned to cohorts based on the clinical history participants reported in a screening survey and a study questionnaire. Each participant in the prospective study had whole blood, serum and a nasopharyngeal or oropharyngeal swab collected by mobile phlebotomists. Additional blood draws and questionnaires over an approximately 2-month period could optionally be provided by prospective study participants. Before DNA extraction, blood samples from the prospective study were shipped at room temperature or frozen. TCRbeta CDR3 regions were amplified from genomic DNA by means of the immunoSEQ Assay, a bias-controlled multiplex PCR. Per the authors' processing: Nucleated cell counts per sample were estimated from amplification of reference gene primers within the assay. Sequence reads were collapsed and filtered to measure the absolute abundance of every unique TCRbeta CDR3 rearrangement. For each sample, productive Simpson clonality was calculated as the square root of Simpson's diversity index over productive rearrangements. This immuneACCESS table, as held by TCRdb, lists in-frame sequences with V and J called but not all clones. Of the missing ones, under half trace to an unresolved V gene in checked studies; the others have no known cause. V, J and clone size are those of that table, while D and trimming were read from the DNA. Present in this sample are about 270,000 clones, approximately 85% of which were seen just once. The ten largest make up around 10% of the sample.

Based on the germline V gene (reference sequence), the CDR1 and CDR2 sequences are LNHDA and SQIVND. The V and J ends are trimmed by 7 bases and 6 bases, leaving 15 bases between them. Measured from the cysteine to the phenylalanine, the CDR3 is 14 residues long. Solely the CDR3 DNA is kept, with 42 bases framed from the first base. The sequence came from a woman aged 45-65 years with acute COVID-19. Source material: PBMCs or T cells enriched from blood (not recorded which). The rearrangement joined TRBV19 to TRBJ1-4; a tentative D match to TRBD1 spans 6 bases. The CDR3 has the sequence CASKITGIDEKLFF. The DNA sequence is TGTGCCAGTAAGATAACAGGGATAGATGAAAAACTGTTTTTT.